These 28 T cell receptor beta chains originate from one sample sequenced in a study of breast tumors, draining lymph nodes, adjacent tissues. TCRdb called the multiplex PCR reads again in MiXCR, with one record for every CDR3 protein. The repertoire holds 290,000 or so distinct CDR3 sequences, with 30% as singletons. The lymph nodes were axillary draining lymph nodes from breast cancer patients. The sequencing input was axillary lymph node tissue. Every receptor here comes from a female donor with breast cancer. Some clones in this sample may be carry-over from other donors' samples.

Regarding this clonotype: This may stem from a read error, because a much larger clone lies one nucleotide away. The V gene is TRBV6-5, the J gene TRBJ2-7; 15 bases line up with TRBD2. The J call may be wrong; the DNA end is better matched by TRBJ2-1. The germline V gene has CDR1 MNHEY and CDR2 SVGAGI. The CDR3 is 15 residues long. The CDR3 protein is CASRPGTSGRYEQFF. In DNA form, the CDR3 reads TGTGCCAGCAGACCCGGGACTAGCGGGAGGTACGAGCAGTTCTTC.

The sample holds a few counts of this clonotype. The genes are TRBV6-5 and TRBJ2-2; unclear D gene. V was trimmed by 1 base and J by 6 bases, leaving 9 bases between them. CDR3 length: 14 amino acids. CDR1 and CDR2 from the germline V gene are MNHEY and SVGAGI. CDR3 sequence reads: CASSYLGGAGELFF. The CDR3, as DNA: TGTGCCAGCAGTTACTTAGGCGGAGCCGGGGAGCTGTTTTTT.

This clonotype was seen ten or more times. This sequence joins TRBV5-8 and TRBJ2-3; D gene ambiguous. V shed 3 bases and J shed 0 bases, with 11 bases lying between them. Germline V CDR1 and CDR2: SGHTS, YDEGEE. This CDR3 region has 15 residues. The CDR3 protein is CASSSDGWSTDTQYF. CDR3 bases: TGTGCCAGCAGCTCAGACGGGTGGAGCACAGATACGCAGTATTTT.

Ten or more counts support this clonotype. The CDR3 sequence: CASSLEIGSPGLAAYEQYF. The CDR3 nucleotides read TGTGCCAGCAGCTTAGAGATTGGCTCCCCGGGACTAGCGGCCTACGAGCAGTACTTC. The V gene is TRBV11-2, the J gene TRBJ2-7; the match to TRBD2 covers 11 bases. Trimming removed 0 bases from V and 2 bases from J; junction bases left unmatched: 12. Germline CDR1 SGHAT, CDR2 FQNNGV. The CDR3 is 19 amino acids.

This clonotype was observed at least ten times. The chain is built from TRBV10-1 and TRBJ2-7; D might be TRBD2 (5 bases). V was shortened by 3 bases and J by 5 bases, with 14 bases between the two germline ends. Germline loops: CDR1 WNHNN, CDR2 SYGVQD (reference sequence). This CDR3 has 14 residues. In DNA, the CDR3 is TGCGCCAGCAGTGAAGCGGCGGTCCGGGACGAGCAGTACTTC. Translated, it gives CASSEAAVRDEQYF.

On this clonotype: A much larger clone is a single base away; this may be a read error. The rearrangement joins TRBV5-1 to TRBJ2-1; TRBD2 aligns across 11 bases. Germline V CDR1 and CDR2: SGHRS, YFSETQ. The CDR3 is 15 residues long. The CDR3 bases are TGCGCCAGCAGCGAAGCCGGGACTAGCGGCAATGGGCAGTTCTTC. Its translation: CASSEAGTSGNGQFF.

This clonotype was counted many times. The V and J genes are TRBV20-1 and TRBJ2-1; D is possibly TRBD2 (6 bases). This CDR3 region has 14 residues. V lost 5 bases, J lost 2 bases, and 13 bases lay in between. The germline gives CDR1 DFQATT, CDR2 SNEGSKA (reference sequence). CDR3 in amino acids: CSAFVLATYNEQFF. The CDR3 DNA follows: TGCAGTGCTTTCGTACTAGCAACCTACAATGAGCAGTTCTTC.

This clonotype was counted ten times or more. The CDR3 bases are TGCAGCGGAGGAGGGGGACAGGGGGCTGATGAGCAGTTCTTC. This translates into CSGGGGQGADEQFF. This chain joins TRBV29-1 and TRBJ2-1; 12 nucleotides agree with TRBD1. V lost 7 bases to trimming and J lost 8 bases; unmatched junction nucleotides: 9. CDR1 SQVTM and CDR2 ANQGSEA come from the germline V gene. This CDR3 is built from 14 residues.

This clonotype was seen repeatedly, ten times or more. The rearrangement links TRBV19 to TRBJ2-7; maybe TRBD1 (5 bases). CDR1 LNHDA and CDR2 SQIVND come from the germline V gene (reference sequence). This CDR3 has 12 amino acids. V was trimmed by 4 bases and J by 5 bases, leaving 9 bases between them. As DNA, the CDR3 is TGTGCCAGTAGTAACGAAGGGGACGAGCAGTACTTC. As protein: CASSNEGDEQYF.

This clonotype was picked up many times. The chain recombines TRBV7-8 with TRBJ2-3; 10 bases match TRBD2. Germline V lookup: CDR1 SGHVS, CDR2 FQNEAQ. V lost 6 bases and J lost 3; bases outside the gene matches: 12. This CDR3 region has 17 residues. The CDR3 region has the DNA TGTGCCAGCAGTCGAGCGGGAGGGCCGGGAAGAACAGATACGCAGTATTTT. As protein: CASSRAGGPGRTDTQYF.

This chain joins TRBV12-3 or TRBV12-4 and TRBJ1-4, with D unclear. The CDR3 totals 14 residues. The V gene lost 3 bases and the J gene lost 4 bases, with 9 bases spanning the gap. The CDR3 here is CASSFEGCNEKLFF. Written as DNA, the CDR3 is TGTGCCAGCAGTTTCGAAGGCTGTAATGAAAAACTGTTTTTT.

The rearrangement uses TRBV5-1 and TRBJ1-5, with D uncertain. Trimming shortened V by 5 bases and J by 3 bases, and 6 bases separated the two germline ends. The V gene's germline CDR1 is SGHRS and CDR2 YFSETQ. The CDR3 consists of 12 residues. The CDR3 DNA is TGCGCCAGCAGGGAGTTCAATCAGCCCCAGCATTTT. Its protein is CASREFNQPQHF. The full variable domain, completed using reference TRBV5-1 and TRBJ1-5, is KAGVTQTPRYLIKTRGQQVTLSCSPISGHRSVSWYQQTPGQGLQFLFEYFSETQRNKGNFPGRFSGRQFSNSRSEMNVSTLELGDSALYLCASREFNQPQHFGDGTRLSIL.

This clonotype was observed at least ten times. The CDR3, as DNA: TGCAGCGTTGACTTTTCCTTGGGAGTAGGGGCCAACGTCCTGACTTTC. Amino acids: CSVDFSLGVGANVLTF. The chain joins TRBV29-1 to TRBJ2-6; D possibly corresponds to TRBD2 (5 bases). The CDR3 totals 16 residues. Germline CDR1 reads SQVTM; CDR2 reads ANQGSEA. Trimming took 3 bases from V and 4 from J, leaving 16 bases between them.

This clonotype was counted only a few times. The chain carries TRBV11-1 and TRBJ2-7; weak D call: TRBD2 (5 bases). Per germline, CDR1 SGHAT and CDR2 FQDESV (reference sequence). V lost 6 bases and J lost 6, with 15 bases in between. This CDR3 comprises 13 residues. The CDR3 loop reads CASSEGPGSEQYF. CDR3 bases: TGTGCCAGCAGTGAGGGTCCCGGCTCCGAGCAGTACTTC.

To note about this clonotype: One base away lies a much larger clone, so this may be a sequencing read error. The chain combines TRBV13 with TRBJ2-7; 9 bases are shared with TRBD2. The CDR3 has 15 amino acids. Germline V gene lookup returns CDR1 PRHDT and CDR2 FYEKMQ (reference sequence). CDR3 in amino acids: CTSSLASGVNYEQYF. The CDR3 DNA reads TGTACCAGCAGCTTAGCTAGCGGGGTTAACTACGAGCAGTACTTC.

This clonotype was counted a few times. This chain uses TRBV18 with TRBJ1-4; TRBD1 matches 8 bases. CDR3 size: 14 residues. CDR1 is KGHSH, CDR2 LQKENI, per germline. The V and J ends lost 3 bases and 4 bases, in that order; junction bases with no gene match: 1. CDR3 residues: CASSPTGVNEKLFF. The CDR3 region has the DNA TGTGCCAGCTCACCGACAGGGGTTAATGAAAAACTGTTTTTT.

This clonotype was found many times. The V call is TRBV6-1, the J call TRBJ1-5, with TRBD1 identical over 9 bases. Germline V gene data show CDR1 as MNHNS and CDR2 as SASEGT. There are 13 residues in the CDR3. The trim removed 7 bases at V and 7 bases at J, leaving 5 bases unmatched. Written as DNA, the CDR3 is TGTGCCAGCATCGGACAGGGGAGACAGCCCCAGCATTTT. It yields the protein CASIGQGRQPQHF.

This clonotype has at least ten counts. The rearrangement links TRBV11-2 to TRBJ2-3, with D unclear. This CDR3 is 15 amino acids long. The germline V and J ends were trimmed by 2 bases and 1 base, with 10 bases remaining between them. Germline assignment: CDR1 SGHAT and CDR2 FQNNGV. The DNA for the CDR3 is TGTGCCAGCAGCTTAATTGGCGGCCGCACAGATACGCAGTATTTT. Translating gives CASSLIGGRTDTQYF.

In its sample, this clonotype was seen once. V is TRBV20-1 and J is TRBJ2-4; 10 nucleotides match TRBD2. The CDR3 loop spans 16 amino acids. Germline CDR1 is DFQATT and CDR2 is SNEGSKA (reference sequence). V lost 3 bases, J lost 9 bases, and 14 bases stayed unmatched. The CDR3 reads CSARGGLARVEGIQYF. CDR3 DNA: TGCAGTGCTAGGGGGGGACTAGCGAGAGTAGAAGGCATTCAGTACTTC.

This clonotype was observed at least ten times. The CDR3 bases are TGCGCCAGCAGCCAAGATCCAGCGGGAGGCCTTATAAGTGAGACCCAGTACTTC. Encoded protein: CASSQDPAGGLISETQYF. This chain joins TRBV4-1 and TRBJ2-5; TRBD2 matches 9 bases. V was pared by 0 bases and J by 5 bases, with 13 bases of the junction left unmatched. The CDR3 runs to 18 residues. Per germline, CDR1 MGHRA and CDR2 YSYEKL.

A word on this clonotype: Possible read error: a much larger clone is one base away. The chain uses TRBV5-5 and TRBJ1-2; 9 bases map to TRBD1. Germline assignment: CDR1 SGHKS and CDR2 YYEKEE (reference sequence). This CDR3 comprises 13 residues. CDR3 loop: CVSSQDRGYGYTF. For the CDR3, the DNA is TGCGTCAGCAGCCAGGACAGGGGCTATGGCTACACCTTC.

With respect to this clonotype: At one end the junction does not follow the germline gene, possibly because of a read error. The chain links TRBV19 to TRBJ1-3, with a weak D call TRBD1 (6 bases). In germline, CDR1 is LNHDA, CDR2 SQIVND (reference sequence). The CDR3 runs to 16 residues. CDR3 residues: CASSVWQDSSGNTIYF. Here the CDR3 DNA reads TGTGCCAGTAGTGTCTGGCAGGACAGCTCTGGAAACACCATATATTTC.

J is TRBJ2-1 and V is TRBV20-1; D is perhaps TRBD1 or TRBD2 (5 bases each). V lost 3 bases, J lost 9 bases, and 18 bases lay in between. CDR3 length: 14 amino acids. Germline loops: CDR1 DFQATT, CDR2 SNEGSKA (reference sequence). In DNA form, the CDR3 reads TGCAGTGCTAGCAAATGGGACGCTAACAGTGAGCAGTTCTTC. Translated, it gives CSASKWDANSEQFF.

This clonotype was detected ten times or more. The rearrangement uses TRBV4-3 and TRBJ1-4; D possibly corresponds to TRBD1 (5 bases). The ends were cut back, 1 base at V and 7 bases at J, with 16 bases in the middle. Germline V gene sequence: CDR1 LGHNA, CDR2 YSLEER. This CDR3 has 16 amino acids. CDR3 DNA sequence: TGCGCCAGCAGCCAAGGCGTGCAGGTGGGGGGTGAAAAACTGTTTTTT. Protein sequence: CASSQGVQVGGEKLFF.

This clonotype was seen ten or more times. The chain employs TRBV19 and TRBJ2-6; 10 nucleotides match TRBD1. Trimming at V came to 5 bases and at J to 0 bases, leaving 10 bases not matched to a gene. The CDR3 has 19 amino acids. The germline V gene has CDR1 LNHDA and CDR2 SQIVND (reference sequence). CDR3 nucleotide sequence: TGTGCCAGTAGTCCCCGACAGGGGGCCATAAACTCTGGGGCCAACGTCCTGACTTTC. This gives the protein CASSPRQGAINSGANVLTF.

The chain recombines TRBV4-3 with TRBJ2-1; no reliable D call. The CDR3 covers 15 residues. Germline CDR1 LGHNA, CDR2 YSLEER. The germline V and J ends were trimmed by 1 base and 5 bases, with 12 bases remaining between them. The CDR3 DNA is TGCGCCAGCAGCCAAGCCCTGTCCAGAAACAATGAGCAGTTCTTC. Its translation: CASSQALSRNNEQFF.

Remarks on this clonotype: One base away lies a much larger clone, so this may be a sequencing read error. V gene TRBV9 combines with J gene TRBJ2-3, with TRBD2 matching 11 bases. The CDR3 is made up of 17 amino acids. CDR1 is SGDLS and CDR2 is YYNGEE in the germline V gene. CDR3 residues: CASSLGDLAGGTATQYF. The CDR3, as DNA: TGTGCCAGCAGCCTAGGGGACCTAGCGGGAGGAACAGCTACGCAGTATTTT.

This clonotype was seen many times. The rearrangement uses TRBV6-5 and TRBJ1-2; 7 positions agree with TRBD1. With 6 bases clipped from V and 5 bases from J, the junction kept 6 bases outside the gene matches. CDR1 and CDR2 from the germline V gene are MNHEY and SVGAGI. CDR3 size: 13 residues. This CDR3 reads CASRPPTGYGYTF. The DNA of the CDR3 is TGTGCCAGCAGACCACCGACAGGGTATGGCTACACCTTC.